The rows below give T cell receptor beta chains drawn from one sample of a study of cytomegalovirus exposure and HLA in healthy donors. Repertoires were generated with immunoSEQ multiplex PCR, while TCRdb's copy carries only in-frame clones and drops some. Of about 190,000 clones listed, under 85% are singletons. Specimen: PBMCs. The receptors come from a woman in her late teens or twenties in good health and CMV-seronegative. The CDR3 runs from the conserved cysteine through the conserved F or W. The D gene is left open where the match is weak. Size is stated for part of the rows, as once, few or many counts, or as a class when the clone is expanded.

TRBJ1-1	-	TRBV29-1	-	CSAGTSREGTEAFF	TGCAGCGCAGGGACATCCAGGGAGGGCACTGAAGCTTTCTTT
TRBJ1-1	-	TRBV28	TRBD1	CASSGGTGSGSEAFF	TGTGCCAGCAGTGGGGGGACAGGGTCTGGATCTGAAGCTTTCTTT
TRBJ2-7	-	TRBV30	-	CAWSVPRGVSSYEQYF	TGTGCCTGGAGTGTACCTCGCGGGGTTAGCTCCTACGAGCAGTACTTC
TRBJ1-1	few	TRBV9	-	CASSNQFNTEAFF	TGTGCCAGCAGCAACCAGTTTAACACTGAAGCTTTCTTT
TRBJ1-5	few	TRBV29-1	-	CSAAGTTKDQPQHF	TGCAGCGCAGCCGGGACAACCAAGGATCAGCCCCAGCATTTT
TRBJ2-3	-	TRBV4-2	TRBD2	CASSPSGASTDTQYF	TGTGCCAGCAGCCCTAGCGGGGCTAGCACAGATACGCAGTATTTT
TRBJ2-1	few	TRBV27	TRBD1	CASSPDRGLFNEQFF	TGTGCCAGCAGTCCCGACAGGGGGCTTTTCAATGAGCAGTTCTTC
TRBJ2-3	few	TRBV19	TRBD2	CASSIASGGAPDTQYF	TGTGCCAGTAGTATAGCTAGCGGGGGGGCTCCAGATACGCAGTATTTT
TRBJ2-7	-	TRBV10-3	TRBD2	CAISVGTSVLEQYF	TGTGCCATCAGTGTCGGGACTAGCGTACTCGAGCAGTACTTC
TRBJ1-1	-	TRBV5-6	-	CASSWDLFTEAFF	TGTGCCAGCAGTTGGGACTTGTTCACTGAAGCTTTCTTT
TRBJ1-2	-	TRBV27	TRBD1	CASRNRDRGTTNYGYTF	TGTGCCAGCAGGAATCGGGACAGGGGAACCACTAACTATGGCTACACCTTC
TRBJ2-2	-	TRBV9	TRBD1	CASSVAGQAIGELFF	TGTGCCAGCAGCGTAGCAGGACAGGCAATCGGGGAGCTGTTTTTT
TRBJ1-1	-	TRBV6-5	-	CASSQNPGEAFF	TGTGCCAGCAGTCAGAACCCAGGGGAAGCTTTCTTT
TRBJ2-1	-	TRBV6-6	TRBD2	CASSLSSGGVNEQFF	TGTGCCAGCAGTCTCTCTAGCGGGGGGGTCAATGAGCAGTTCTTC
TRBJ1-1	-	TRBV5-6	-	CASSLDGLRMNTEAFF	TGTGCCAGCAGCTTGGATGGCCTGAGGATGAACACTGAAGCTTTCTTT
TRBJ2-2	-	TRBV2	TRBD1	CASRPRTGGASGELFF	TGTGCCAGCAGGCCCCGGACAGGGGGCGCCTCCGGGGAGCTGTTTTTT